Shown below are 13 T cell receptor beta chains from a single sample sequenced in a study of OX40 agonist ivuxolimab in advanced cancers. Library preparation was by the immunoSEQ multiplex PCR assay. TCRdb took this table from immuneACCESS and kept in-frame rearrangements with V and J called. Such tables lack part of the clones; where checked against another copy, unresolved V genes explain under half of the gap, and the rest is unexplained. Within this sample are about 82,000 clones, with about 88% of them counted one time only. The ten largest clonotypes hold about 0.4% of the sample. This specimen consisted of CD4+ or CD8+ T cells sorted from blood, obtained in a trial of the OX40 agonist ivuxolimab. These receptor sequences come from an adult with an advanced solid tumor such as melanoma, head and neck, liver or kidney cancer.

The chain joins TRBV6-5 to TRBJ1-5; the D gene is possibly TRBD1 (5 bases). Germline values: CDR1 MNHEY, CDR2 SVGAGI. The length of the CDR3 is 15 residues. V lost 5 bases and J lost 4, with 15 bases in between. This chain's CDR3 is CASSPPGGGNQPQHF. DNA of the CDR3: TGTGCCAGCAGTCCCCCGGGGGGGGGAAATCAGCCCCAGCATTTT.

The chain uses TRBV28 and TRBJ1-4; D is possibly TRBD1 (6 bases). Germline CDR1 is MDHEN and CDR2 is SYDVKM. Between the trimmed V and J ends, which lost 3 bases and 7 bases, there was a span of 15 bases. This CDR3 is built from 15 residues. CDR3 loop: CASSFPQGGVEKLFF. The CDR3 DNA reads as TGTGCCAGCAGTTTCCCACAGGGAGGGGTTGAAAAACTGTTTTTT.

The J gene is TRBJ2-3, the V gene TRBV6-6, with a possible D match to TRBD2 (6 bases). The CDR3 length is 15 residues. The germline V gene encodes CDR1 MNHNY and CDR2 SVGAGI (reference sequence). The V gene lost 7 bases and the J gene lost 1 base, with 15 bases spanning the gap. Here the CDR3 reads CASTDPSDRTDTQYF. The CDR3, as DNA: TGTGCCAGCACCGACCCTAGCGACCGCACAGATACGCAGTATTTT.

The chain combines TRBV28 with TRBJ2-5, with 11 nucleotides matching TRBD2. The CDR3 is 18 residues long. Germline V gene data show CDR1 as MDHEN and CDR2 as SYDVKM. After removal of 5 bases from V and 0 bases from J, the junction contained 11 bases not matched to a gene. This CDR3 reads CASSPRLAGGYYQETQYF. DNA for the CDR3: TGTGCCAGCAGTCCCCGCCTAGCGGGAGGTTATTACCAAGAGACCCAGTACTTC. Full variable domain (rest looked up from reference TRBV28 and TRBJ2-5): DVKVTQSSRYLVKRTGEKVFLECVQDMDHENMFWYRQDPGLGLRLIYFSYDVKMKEKGDIPEGYSVSREKKERFSLILESASTNQTSMYLCASSPRLAGGYYQETQYFGPGTRLLVL.

The chain couples TRBV18 to TRBJ1-2, with TRBD1 matching 7 bases. After removal of 1 base from V and 4 bases from J, the junction contained 9 bases not matched to a gene. The CDR3 has 16 amino acids. Per germline, CDR1 KGHSH and CDR2 LQKENI. CDR3 in amino acids: CASSPLTGKEGYGYTF. DNA of the CDR3: TGTGCCAGCTCACCACTGACAGGGAAAGAGGGCTATGGCTACACCTTC. The complete variable domain, with remaining parts taken from reference TRBV18 and TRBJ1-2, reads NAGVMQNPRHLVRRRGQEARLRCSPMKGHSHVYWYRQLPEEGLKFMVYLQKENIIDESGMPKERFSAEFPKEGPSILRIQQVVRGDSAAYFCASSPLTGKEGYGYTFGSGTRLTVV.

The gene calls are TRBV7-2 and TRBJ2-2, with a tentative D call TRBD1 (5 bases). There are 15 residues in the CDR3. Trimming shortened V by 5 bases and J by 2 bases, and 12 bases separated the two germline ends. CDR1 is SGHTA and CDR2 is FQGNSA in the germline V gene. CDR3 sequence reads: CASSRRQGNTGELFF. DNA for the CDR3: TGTGCCAGCAGCAGACGGCAGGGAAACACCGGGGAGCTGTTTTTT.

This chain links TRBV9 with TRBJ1-3; 7 nucleotides line up with TRBD1. This CDR3 region has 14 residues. Germline V gene data show CDR1 as SGDLS and CDR2 as YYNGEE. V dropped 3 bases and J dropped 4; count of bases not matched to a gene: 4. CDR3 in DNA: TGTGCCAGCAGCGCGACAGGGTCCGGAAACACCATATATTTT. This encodes CASSATGSGNTIYF.

A single count supports this clone. The gene calls are TRBV18 and TRBJ1-1, with 8 bases identical to TRBD1. Germline assignment: CDR1 KGHSH and CDR2 LQKENI. CDR3 length: 14 residues. V trimming: 5 bases; J trimming: 6 bases; junction bases outside the gene matches: 8. DNA for the CDR3: TGTGCCAGCTCATCCACAGGGGGGGAATCTGAAGCTTTCTTT. Protein sequence: CASSSTGGESEAFF.

This chain connects TRBV21-1 to TRBJ2-3. TRBV21-1 is marked as a pseudogene. The CDR3 contains 14 residues. This CDR3 reads CASSKAGITDTQYF. CDR3 DNA sequence: TGTGCCAGCAGCAAAGCGGGAATCACAGATACGCAGTATTTT.

The V and J genes are TRBV5-4 and TRBJ2-1, with D unclear. CDR3 size: 15 residues. V gave up 0 bases and J gave up 4 bases, with 11 bases separating them. CDR1 SGHNT and CDR2 YYREEE come from the germline V gene (reference sequence). Here the CDR3 DNA reads TGTGCCAGCAGCTTGGGCAGCCTAGAATACAATGAGCAGTTCTTC. Translating gives CASSLGSLEYNEQFF. Combining the CDR3 with reference TRBV5-4 and TRBJ2-1 gives the whole variable domain ETGVTQSPTHLIKTRGQQVTLRCSSQSGHNTVSWYQQALGQGPQFIFQYYREEENGRGNFPPRFSGLQFPNYSSELNVNALELDDSALYLCASSLGSLEYNEQFFGPGTRLTVL.

The gene calls are TRBV27 and TRBJ2-3; 14 bases agree with TRBD2. V was pared by 2 bases and J by 5 bases, with 3 bases of the junction left unmatched. The CDR3 is 16 amino acids. Germline V gene lookup returns CDR1 MNHEY and CDR2 SMNVEV (reference sequence). This CDR3 reads CASSLGLAGGEDTQYF. CDR3 sequence (DNA): TGTGCCAGCAGTTTAGGACTAGCGGGGGGAGAAGATACGCAGTATTTT.

The rearrangement links TRBV10-3 to TRBJ2-5; 7 bases agree with TRBD1. Gene TRBJ2-7 matches the end of the DNA better, so the J call may be wrong. The CDR3 consists of 12 residues. Germline lookup yields CDR1 ENHRY and CDR2 SYGVKD. CDR3 amino acids: CAISGTADEQYF. CDR3 in DNA: TGTGCCATCAGCGGGACAGCCGACGAGCAGTACTTC.

This clone showed up just once. The chain links TRBV7-3 to TRBJ1-1, with 8 nucleotides matching TRBD1. The germline V gene has CDR1 SGHTA and CDR2 FQGTGA. The trim removed 3 bases at V and 6 bases at J, leaving 6 bases unmatched. CDR3 length: 14 amino acids. The CDR3 DNA reads TGTGCCAGCAGCTTCGACAGGGGTAGCGCTGAAGCTTTCTTT. Translating gives CASSFDRGSAEAFF. The variable domain in full, with the rest retrieved from reference TRBV7-3 and TRBJ1-1, is GAGVSQTPSNKVTEKGKYVELRCDPISGHTALYWYRQSLGQGPEFLIYFQGTGAADDSGLPNDRFFAVRPEGSVSTLKIQRTERGDSAVYLCASSFDRGSAEAFFGQGTRLTVV.